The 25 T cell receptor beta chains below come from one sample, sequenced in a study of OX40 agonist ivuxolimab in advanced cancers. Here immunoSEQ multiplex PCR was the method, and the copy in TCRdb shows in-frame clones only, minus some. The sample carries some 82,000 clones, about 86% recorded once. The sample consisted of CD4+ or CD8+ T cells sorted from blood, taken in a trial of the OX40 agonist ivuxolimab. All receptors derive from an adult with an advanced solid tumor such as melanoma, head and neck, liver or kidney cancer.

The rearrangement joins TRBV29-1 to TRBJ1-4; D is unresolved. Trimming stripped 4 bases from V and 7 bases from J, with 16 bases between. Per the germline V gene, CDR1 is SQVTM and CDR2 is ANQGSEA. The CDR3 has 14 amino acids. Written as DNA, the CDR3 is TGCAGCGTTGTGACCCCGCGAGAGGGTGAAAAACTGTTTTTT. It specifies CSVVTPREGEKLFF.

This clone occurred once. Here the CDR3 DNA reads TGTGCCAGCGGGGACAGGGGCAATCAGCCCCAGCATTTT. Translation: CASGDRGNQPQHF. The chain combines TRBV25-1 with TRBJ1-5; 9 bases map to TRBD1. In germline, CDR1 is MGHDK, CDR2 SYGVNS. The CDR3 runs 13 residues. The V segment lost 8 bases and the J segment 2 bases; nucleotides outside the gene matches: 1. Using reference TRBV25-1 and TRBJ1-5 for the parts outside the CDR3, the full variable domain is EADIYQTPRYLVIGTGKKITLECSQTMGHDKMYWYQQDPGMELHLIHYSYGVNSTEKGDLSSESTVSRIRTEHFPLTLESARPSHTSQYLCASGDRGNQPQHFGDGTRLSIL.

The CDR3 DNA follows: TGTGCCAGCACTGACTGGCTCCAGATAGCCAAAAACATTCAGTACTTC. This codes for CASTDWLQIAKNIQYF. The genes are TRBV28 and TRBJ2-4, with D unresolved. Trimming left V 7 bases short and J 0 bases short, with 16 bases between. Germline V gene data show CDR1 as MDHEN and CDR2 as SYDVKM. The CDR3 extends over 16 amino acids.

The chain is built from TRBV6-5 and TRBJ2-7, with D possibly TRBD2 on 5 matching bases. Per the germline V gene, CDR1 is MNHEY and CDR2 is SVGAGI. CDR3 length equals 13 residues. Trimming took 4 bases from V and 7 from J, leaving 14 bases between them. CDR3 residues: CASSSVASGEQYF. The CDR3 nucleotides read TGTGCCAGCAGTTCGGTAGCGTCGGGGGAGCAGTACTTC.

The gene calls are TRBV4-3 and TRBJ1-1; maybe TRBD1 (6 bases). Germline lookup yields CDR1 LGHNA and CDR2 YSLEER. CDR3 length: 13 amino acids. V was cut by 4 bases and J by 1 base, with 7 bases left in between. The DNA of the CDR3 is TGCGCCAGCAGCCTCAGGGGGAACACTGAAGCTTTCTTT. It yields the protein CASSLRGNTEAFF.

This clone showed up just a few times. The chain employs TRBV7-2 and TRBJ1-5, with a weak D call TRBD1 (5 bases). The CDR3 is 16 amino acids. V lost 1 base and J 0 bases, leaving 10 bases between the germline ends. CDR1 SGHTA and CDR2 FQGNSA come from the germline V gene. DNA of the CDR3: TGTGCCAGCAGCTTAGGGGGGGTGGGTAGCAATCAGCCCCAGCATTTT. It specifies CASSLGGVGSNQPQHF.

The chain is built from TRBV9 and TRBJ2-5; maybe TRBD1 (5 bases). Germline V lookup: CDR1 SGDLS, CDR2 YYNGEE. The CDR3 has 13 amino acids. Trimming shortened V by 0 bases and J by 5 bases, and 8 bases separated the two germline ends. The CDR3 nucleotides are TGTGCCAGCAGCGTAGAAGGGGTCGAGACCCAGTACTTC. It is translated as CASSVEGVETQYF.

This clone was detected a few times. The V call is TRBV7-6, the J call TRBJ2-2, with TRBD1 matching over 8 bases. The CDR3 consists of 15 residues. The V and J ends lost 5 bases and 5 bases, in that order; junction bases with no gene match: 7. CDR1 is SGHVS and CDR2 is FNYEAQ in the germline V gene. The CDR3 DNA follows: TGTGCCAGCAGCCCCCAGGGGGCGCAAACCGGGGAGCTGTTTTTT. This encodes CASSPQGAQTGELFF.

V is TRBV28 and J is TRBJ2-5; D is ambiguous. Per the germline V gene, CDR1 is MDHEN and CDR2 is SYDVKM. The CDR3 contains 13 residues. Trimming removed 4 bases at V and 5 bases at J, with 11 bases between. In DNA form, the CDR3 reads TGTGCCAGCAGTTCGGAGTTGAGGGAGACCCAGTACTTC. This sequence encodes CASSSELRETQYF.

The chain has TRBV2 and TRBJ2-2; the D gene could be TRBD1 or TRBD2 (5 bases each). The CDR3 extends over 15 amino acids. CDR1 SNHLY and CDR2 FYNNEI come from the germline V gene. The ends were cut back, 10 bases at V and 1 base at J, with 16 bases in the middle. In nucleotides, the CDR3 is TGTGCCACGAGGCGATTGGGACGGAACACCGGGGAGCTGTTTTTT. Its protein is CATRRLGRNTGELFF.

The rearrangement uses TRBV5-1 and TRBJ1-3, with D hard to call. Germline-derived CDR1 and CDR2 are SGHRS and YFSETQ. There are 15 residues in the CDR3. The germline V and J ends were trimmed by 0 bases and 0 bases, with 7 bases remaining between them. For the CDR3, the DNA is TGCGCCAGCAGCTTGGCCGGCATCTCTGGAAACACCATATATTTT. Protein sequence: CASSLAGISGNTIYF.

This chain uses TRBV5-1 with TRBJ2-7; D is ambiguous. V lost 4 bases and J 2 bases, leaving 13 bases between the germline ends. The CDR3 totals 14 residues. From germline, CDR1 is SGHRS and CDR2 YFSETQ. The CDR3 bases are TGCGCCAGCAGCGTTGGCGGTGTAACCTACGAGCAGTACTTC. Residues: CASSVGGVTYEQYF.

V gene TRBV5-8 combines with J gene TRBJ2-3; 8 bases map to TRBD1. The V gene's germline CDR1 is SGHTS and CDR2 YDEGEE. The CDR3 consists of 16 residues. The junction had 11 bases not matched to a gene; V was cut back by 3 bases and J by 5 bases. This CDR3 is CASSSPDRVAVDTQYF. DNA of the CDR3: TGTGCCAGCAGCTCGCCGGACAGGGTTGCGGTAGATACGCAGTATTTT. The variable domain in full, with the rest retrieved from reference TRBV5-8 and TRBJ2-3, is EAGVTQSPTHLIKTRGQQATLRCSPISGHTSVYWYQQALGLGLQFLLWYDEGEERNRGNFPPRFSGRQFPNYSSELNVNALELEDSALYLCASSSPDRVAVDTQYFGPGTRLTVL.

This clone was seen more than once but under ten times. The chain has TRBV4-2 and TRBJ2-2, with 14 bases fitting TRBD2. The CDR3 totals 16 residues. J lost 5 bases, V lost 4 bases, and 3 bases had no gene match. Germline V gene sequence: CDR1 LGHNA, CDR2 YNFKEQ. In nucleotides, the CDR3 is TGTGCCAGCAGCCCCCGACTAGCGGGAGGGACCGGGGAGCTGTTTTTT. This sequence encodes CASSPRLAGGTGELFF.

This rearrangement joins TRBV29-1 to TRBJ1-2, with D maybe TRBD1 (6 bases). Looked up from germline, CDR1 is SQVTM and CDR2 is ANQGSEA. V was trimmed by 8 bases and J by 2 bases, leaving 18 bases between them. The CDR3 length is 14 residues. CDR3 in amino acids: CSSHTGQGNYGYTF. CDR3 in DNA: TGCAGCTCCCACACCGGCCAGGGGAACTATGGCTACACCTTC.

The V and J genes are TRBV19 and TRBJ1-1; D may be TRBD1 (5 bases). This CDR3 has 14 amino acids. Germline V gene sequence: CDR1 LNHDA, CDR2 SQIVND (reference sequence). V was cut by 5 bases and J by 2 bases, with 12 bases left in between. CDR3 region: CASSGRDRNTEAFF. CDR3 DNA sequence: TGTGCCAGTAGTGGACGGGACCGAAACACTGAAGCTTTCTTT.

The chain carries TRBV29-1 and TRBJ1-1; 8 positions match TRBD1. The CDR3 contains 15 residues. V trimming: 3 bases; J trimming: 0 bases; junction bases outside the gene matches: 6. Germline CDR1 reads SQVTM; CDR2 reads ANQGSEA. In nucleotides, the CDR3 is TGCAGCGTTGAGAGGGACAGGACTATGAACACTGAAGCTTTCTTT. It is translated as CSVERDRTMNTEAFF.

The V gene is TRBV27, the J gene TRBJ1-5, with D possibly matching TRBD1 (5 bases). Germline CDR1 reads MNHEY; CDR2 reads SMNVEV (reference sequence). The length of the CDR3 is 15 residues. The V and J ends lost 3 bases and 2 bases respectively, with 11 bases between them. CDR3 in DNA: TGTGCCAGCAGTTTGGAAGGAGGGGGCAATCAGCCCCAGCATTTT. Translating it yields CASSLEGGGNQPQHF.

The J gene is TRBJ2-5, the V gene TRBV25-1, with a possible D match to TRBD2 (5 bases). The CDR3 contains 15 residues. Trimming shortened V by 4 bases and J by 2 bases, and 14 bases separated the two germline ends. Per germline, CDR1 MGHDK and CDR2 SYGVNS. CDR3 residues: CASSAQRKRQETQYF. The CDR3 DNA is TGTGCCAGCAGTGCCCAGCGGAAAAGGCAAGAGACCCAGTACTTC.

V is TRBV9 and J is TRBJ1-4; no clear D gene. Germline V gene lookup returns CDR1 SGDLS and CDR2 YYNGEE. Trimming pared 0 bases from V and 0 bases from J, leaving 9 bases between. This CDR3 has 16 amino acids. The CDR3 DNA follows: TGTGCCAGCAGCGTAGCCGGCAGTGCAACTAATGAAAAACTGTTTTTT. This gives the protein CASSVAGSATNEKLFF.

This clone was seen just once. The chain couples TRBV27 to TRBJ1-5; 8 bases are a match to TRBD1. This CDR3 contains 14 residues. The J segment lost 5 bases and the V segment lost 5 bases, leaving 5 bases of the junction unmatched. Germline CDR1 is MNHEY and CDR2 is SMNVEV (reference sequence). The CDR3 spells CASSGRQGYQPQHF. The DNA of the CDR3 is TGTGCCAGCAGTGGAAGACAGGGGTATCAGCCCCAGCATTTT.

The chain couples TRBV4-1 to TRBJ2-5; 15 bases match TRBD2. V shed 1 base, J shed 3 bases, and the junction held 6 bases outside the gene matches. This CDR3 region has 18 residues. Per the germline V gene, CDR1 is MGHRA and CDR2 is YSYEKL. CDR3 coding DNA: TGCGCCAGCAGCCAAGGGACTAGCGGGAGGGCCTCGGAAGAGACCCAGTACTTC. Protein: CASSQGTSGRASEETQYF.

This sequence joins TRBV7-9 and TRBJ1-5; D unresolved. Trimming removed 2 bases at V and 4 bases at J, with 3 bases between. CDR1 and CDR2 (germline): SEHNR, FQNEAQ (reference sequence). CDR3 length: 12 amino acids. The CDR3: CASSLMNQPQHF. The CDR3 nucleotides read TGTGCCAGCAGCTTAATGAATCAGCCCCAGCATTTT.

The CDR3, as DNA: TGTGCCAGCAGTGAGGCTGAAAGGGTCGGGGAGCTGTTTTTT. Amino acid sequence: CASSEAERVGELFF. J is TRBJ2-2 and V is TRBV6-4; D is unclear. Trimming shortened V by 3 bases and J by 7 bases, and 12 bases separated the two germline ends. The CDR3 sequence is 14 residues long. Germline-derived CDR1 and CDR2 are MRHNA and SNTAGT.

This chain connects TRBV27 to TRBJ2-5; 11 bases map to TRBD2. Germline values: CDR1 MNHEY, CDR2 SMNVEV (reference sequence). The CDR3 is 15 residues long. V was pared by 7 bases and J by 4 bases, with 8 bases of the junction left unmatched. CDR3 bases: TGTGCCAGCAAGGGGGTTCTAGCGGGAGGAGAGACCCAGTACTTC. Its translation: CASKGVLAGGETQYF.